This is a list of T cell receptor beta chains from one sample in a study of blood T cell repertoires in COVID-19. The assay was immunoSEQ multiplex PCR, and TCRdb's table has in-frame clones only and misses some. The table lists fewer than 350,000 clones, approximately 87% of them singletons. The sequencing input was peripheral blood. The receptors come from a young woman with COVID-19, enrolled during active disease. The CDR3 runs from the conserved cysteine through the conserved F or W. The D gene is left open where the match is weak. Some rows mark clone size as missing; the rest say once, few, many or name a class of expanded clone.

clone size	J gene	D gene	V gene	CDR3 protein	CDR3 DNA
NA	TRBJ2-3	NA	TRBV3-1/TRBV3-2	CASSQFHSSTDTQYF	TGTGCCAGCAGCCAATTTCACAGTAGCACAGATACGCAGTATTTT
NA	TRBJ1-4	NA	TRBV7-9	CASSPRVSSREKLFF	TGTGCCAGCAGCCCGCGGGTCTCCTCAAGGGAAAAACTGTTTTTT
NA	TRBJ2-7	NA	TRBV5-4	CASSAPGEIRYEQYF	TGTGCCAGCAGCGCTCCAGGGGAAATTAGGTACGAGCAGTACTTC
NA	TRBJ2-7	NA	TRBV2	CASSDGGSYEQYF	TGTGCCAGCAGTGACGGTGGCTCCTACGAGCAGTACTTC
NA	TRBJ1-2	NA	TRBV14	CASSQPGGAGYGYTF	TGTGCCAGCAGCCAACCGGGGGGCGCTGGCTATGGCTACACCTTC
NA	TRBJ1-2	NA	TRBV3-1/TRBV3-2	CASSLEDWGYGYTF	TGTGCCAGCAGCCTTGAGGACTGGGGCTATGGCTACACCTTC
once	TRBJ1-6	TRBD1	TRBV7-8	CASSRQGSKLGPLHF	TGTGCCAGCAGCCGACAGGGAAGTAAATTAGGGCCCCTCCACTTT
many	TRBJ2-1	NA	TRBV28	CASSLMFFGTYNEQFF	TGTGCCAGCAGTTTAATGTTTTTCGGGACATACAATGAGCAGTTCTTC
NA	TRBJ2-1	NA	TRBV4-1	CASSQGKGPLGDEQFF	TGCGCCAGCAGCCAAGGAAAGGGGCCTCTAGGGGATGAGCAGTTCTTC
NA	TRBJ1-1	NA	TRBV18	CASSRAEGTEAFF	TGTGCCAGCTCCCGCGCAGAGGGAACTGAAGCTTTCTTT
NA	TRBJ1-1	NA	TRBV28	CASTSLPGGYPEAFF	TGTGCCAGCACCTCCCTGCCGGGGGGCTACCCTGAAGCTTTCTTT
NA	TRBJ2-3	TRBD2	TRBV7-9	CASSLAHFSGGYPGDTQYF	TGTGCCAGCAGCTTAGCCCATTTTAGCGGGGGCTACCCGGGGGATACGCAGTATTTT